This TCR beta chain was profiled in a study of cytomegalovirus exposure and HLA in healthy donors. Study at large: Researchers found that 81% of 350 to 500 genotyped donors fell within the Caucasian-associated ancestry cluster.

Comment on this clone: As yet, its antigen is unknown.

PCR used 60 Vbeta primers and 13 Jbeta primers. TCRdb's table, derived via immunoSEQ multiplex PCR, lists solely in-frame clones and lacks some. The sample has about 130,000 clones, approximately 80% seen once. Points from the study as a whole: It was 150 to 200 TCR beta chains that were listed as cytomegalovirus-associated. Most observed TCR sequences were rare, whereas some public TCRs were detected in many donors.

The V and J ends lost 7 bases and 6 bases, in that order; junction bases with no gene match: 8. The germline V gene encodes CDR1 MNHEY and CDR2 SVGAGI. This CDR3 has 13 amino acids. Material for sequencing was PBMCs. The rearrangement uses TRBV6-5 and TRBJ1-2; the match to TRBD1 covers 7 bases. The clonotype originates from a man younger than 35 in good health and CMV-seronegative. CDR3 residues: CASKGHRGHGYTF. In DNA form, the CDR3 reads TGTGCCAGCAAGGGGCACAGGGGACATGGCTACACCTTC.